The rows below give T cell receptor beta chains drawn from one sample of a study of TIL therapy for anti-PD-1-resistant metastatic lung cancer. TCRdb keeps only in-frame clones here, not all; method: immunoSEQ multiplex PCR. The sample contains tens of thousands of clones, around 68% of which appear only once. Sequencing was performed on blood, taken at baseline. Every receptor here comes from a person aged 25 to 80 with non-small cell lung cancer. CDR3s include the opening cysteine and the closing phenylalanine or tryptophan. D genes are given only for firm matches. Only part of the rows carry a size: once, few, many, or a class if the clone is expanded.

J: TRBJ1-1
V: TRBV30
D: TRBD1
size: -
DNA: TGTGCCTGGAGTGCAGCGACAGGGGCGAACACTGAAGCTTTCTTT
CDR3: CAWSAATGANTEAFF

J: TRBJ2-1
V: TRBV4-2
D: -
size: -
DNA: TGTGCCAGCAGCCACAGGGACCCTAACAATGAGCAGTTCTTC
CDR3: CASSHRDPNNEQFF

J: TRBJ1-2
V: TRBV7-2
D: -
size: -
DNA: TGTGCCAGCAGCTTTCTCGGCGCCGGGGACTATGGCTACACCTTC
CDR3: CASSFLGAGDYGYTF

J: TRBJ2-7
V: TRBV6-5
D: TRBD1
size: -
DNA: TGTGCCAGCAGTCCGACAGGGGGTATGTACGAGCAGTACTTC
CDR3: CASSPTGGMYEQYF

J: TRBJ2-1
V: TRBV6-1
D: -
size: -
DNA: TGTGCCAGCAGTGAAGCCGTGACCGGCTCCTACAATGAGCAGTTCTTC
CDR3: CASSEAVTGSYNEQFF

J: TRBJ2-5
V: TRBV29-1
D: -
size: -
DNA: TGCAGCTCAGGGTGGGGGGGCCCCCAAGAGACCCAGTACTTC
CDR3: CSSGWGGPQETQYF

J: TRBJ2-2
V: TRBV5-6
D: -
size: -
DNA: TGTGCCAGCAGCTTGGGGCTGGGAGACACCGGGGAGCTGTTTTTT
CDR3: CASSLGLGDTGELFF

J: TRBJ1-2
V: TRBV28
D: -
size: -
DNA: TGTGCCAGCAGTTTGTCAGGGGCCTATGGCTACACCTTC
CDR3: CASSLSGAYGYTF

J: TRBJ2-1
V: TRBV10-3
D: -
size: -
DNA: TGTGCCATCAGTGAGTCGGTAGTCACACGCAATGAGCAGTTCTTC
CDR3: CAISESVVTRNEQFF

J: TRBJ2-7
V: TRBV2
D: -
size: -
DNA: TGTGCCAGCAGTGGCTCCTACGAGCAGTACTTC
CDR3: CASSGSYEQYF

J: TRBJ1-6
V: TRBV10-1
D: TRBD1
size: -
DNA: TGCGCCAGCAGCCGGGACAGGGGTCTTTCACCCCTCCACTTT
CDR3: CASSRDRGLSPLHF

J: TRBJ1-2
V: TRBV2
D: -
size: -
DNA: TGTGCCAGCAGCGACGAGGGTGAGGGTCTCTATGGCTACACCTTC
CDR3: CASSDEGEGLYGYTF

J: TRBJ1-1
V: TRBV29-1
D: -
size: -
DNA: TGCAGCGTTGAAAGGACAAGGAACACTGAAGCTTTCTTT
CDR3: CSVERTRNTEAFF

J: TRBJ2-1
V: TRBV5-1
D: TRBD1
size: once
DNA: TGCGCCAGCAGACTGGGACAGGGGGATAGACGGTTCTTC
CDR3: CASRLGQGDRRFF

J: TRBJ2-7
V: TRBV9
D: -
size: -
DNA: TGTGCCAGCAGCGTAGCCCCAGGGGCCCGACTCGGCGAGCAGTACTTC
CDR3: CASSVAPGARLGEQYF

J: TRBJ1-2
V: TRBV2
D: -
size: -
DNA: TGTGCCAGCAGTGAAGACGGGGAATGGACCTTC
CDR3: CASSEDGEWTF